The entry below gives a single T cell receptor beta chain sequence along with its context. As processed by the authors: Reference gene primer amplification in the assay estimated nucleated cell counts. Assay: immunoSEQ multiplex PCR; the TCRdb copy retains only in-frame clones and omits some. The V and J calls and clone size are taken from that table; D and trimming were inferred from the DNA. The sample comprises 35,000 to 40,000 clones, 84% of which are singletons, and about 14% rests with the top ten. The record originates from a study of blood T cell repertoires in COVID-19. Study-level information: Sites across the United States, Italy and Spain contributed samples from acute and convalescent COVID-19. The cDNA or gDNA used as material had been derived from T cells, B-cell-depleted T cells, or PBMCs.

The clonotype comes from a man between 50 and 59 years old with active or convalescent COVID-19. Sample: peripheral blood.

This CDR3 reads CASSLTGGSNTGELFF. Written as DNA, the CDR3 is TGTGCCAGCAGCCTGACAGGGGGCTCGAACACCGGGGAGCTGTTTTTT. The chain recombines TRBV14 with TRBJ2-2; 10 bases fit TRBD1. V lost 4 bases and J lost 0; bases outside the gene matches: 2. The CDR3 runs 16 residues. Germline V CDR1 and CDR2: SGHDN, FVKESK.